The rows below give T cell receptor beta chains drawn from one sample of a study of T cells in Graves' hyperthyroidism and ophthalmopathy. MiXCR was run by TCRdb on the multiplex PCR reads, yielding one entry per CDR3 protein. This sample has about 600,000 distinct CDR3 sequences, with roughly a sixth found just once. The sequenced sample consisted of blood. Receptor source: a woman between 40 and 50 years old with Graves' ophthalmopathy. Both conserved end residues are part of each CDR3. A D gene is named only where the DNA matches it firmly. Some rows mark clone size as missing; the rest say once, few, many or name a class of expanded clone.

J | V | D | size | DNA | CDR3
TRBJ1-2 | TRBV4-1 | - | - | TGCGCCAGCAGCCAAGATAAGACCCCACAGGGTGGCTACACCTTC | CASSQDKTPQGGYTF
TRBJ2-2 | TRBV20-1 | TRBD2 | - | TGCAGTGCTTTACCCACAGCGGGAGGGGCCAACCCCGGGGAGCTGTTTTTT | CSALPTAGGANPGELFF
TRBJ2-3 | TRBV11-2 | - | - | TGTGCCAGCAGCTCTTCGGCGAGCGGAGCCTCCACAGATACGCAGTATTTT | CASSSSASGASTDTQYF
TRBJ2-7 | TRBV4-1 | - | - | TGCGCCAGCAGCCAAGATGGCAGGGAAAGGGAGCAGTACTTC | CASSQDGREREQYF
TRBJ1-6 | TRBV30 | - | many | TGTGCCTGGATGGCTGATTCACCCCTCCACTTT | CAWMADSPLHF
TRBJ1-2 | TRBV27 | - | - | TGTGCCAGCAGTCCTTTGGAGGACGGGAACTATGGCTACACCTTC | CASSPLEDGNYGYTF
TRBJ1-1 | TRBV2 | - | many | TGTGCCAGCAGGCTGAGGGGCTCCAACACTGAAGCTTTCTTT | CASRLRGSNTEAFF
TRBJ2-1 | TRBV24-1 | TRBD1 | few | TGTGCCACCAGTGGCCCGGGACAGGGATCCTACAATGAGCAGTTCTTC | CATSGPGQGSYNEQFF
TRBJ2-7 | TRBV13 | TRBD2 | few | TGTGCCAGCAGCAAACTAGCGGGAGTAGGCGGCGGCTACGAGCAGTACTTC | CASSKLAGVGGGYEQYF
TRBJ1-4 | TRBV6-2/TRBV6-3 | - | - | TGTGCCAGCAGCCCAAAAAGGAATGAAAAACTGTTTTTT | CASSPKRNEKLFF
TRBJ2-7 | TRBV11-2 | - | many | TGTGCCAGCAGCTTAACCCGACGACTAGCCTACGAGCAGTACTTC | CASSLTRRLAYEQYF
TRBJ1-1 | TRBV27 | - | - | TGTGCCAGCAGTTGGAATACTGAAGTGAACACTGAAGCTTTCTTT | CASSWNTEVNTEAFF
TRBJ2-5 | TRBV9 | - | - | TGTGCCAGCAATGTTTATGGGGCGACGGAAGAGACCCAGTACTTC | CASNVYGATEETQYF
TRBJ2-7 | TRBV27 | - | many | TGTGCCAGCAGTTCCCCCGGGGGGCGCGACGAGCAGTACTTC | CASSSPGGRDEQYF
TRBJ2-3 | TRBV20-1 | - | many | TGCAGTGCTAGGGACCCAGACACAGATACGCAGTATTTT | CSARDPDTDTQYF
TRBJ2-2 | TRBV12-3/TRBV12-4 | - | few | TGTGCCAGCAGGCAATTTACGGCCGGGGAGCTGTTTTTT | CASRQFTAGELFF
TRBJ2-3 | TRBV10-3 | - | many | TGTGCCATCAGTGATGGGGCTAGCACAGATACGCAGTATTTT | CAISDGASTDTQYF
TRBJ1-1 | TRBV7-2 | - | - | TGTGCCATACAGGCGGGCGAAGCTTTCTTT | CAIQAGEAFF
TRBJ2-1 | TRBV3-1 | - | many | TGTGCCAGCAGCCAAGATACGGGAGTGGGAGACAATGAGCAGTTCTTC | CASSQDTGVGDNEQFF
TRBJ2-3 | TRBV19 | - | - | TGTGCCAGTAGTGCGACAGGACAGAGGACAGATACGCAGTATTTT | CASSATGQRTDTQYF